Presented here are 10 T cell receptor beta chains from one specimen sequenced in a study of blood T cell repertoires in COVID-19. TCRdb keeps only in-frame clones here, not all; method: immunoSEQ multiplex PCR. Among roughly 130,000 clones, around 84% were seen once, and the ten largest hold around 4.2%. The sample consisted of PBMCs or T cells enriched from blood (not recorded which). These receptors originate from a woman in her 30s who had recovered from COVID-19.

This clone occurred many times. The genes are TRBV28 and TRBJ1-3; TRBD1 matches at 7 bases. There are 14 residues in the CDR3. Germline V CDR1 and CDR2: MDHEN, SYDVKM. After removal of 6 bases from V and 4 bases from J, the junction contained 6 bases not matched to a gene. This chain's CDR3 is CASRATGRGNTIYF. The CDR3 DNA reads as TGTGCCAGCAGGGCGACAGGGCGAGGAAACACCATATATTTT.

In DNA, the CDR3 is TGTGCCAGCAGTTTATGGCGGGGATCCGGGGAGCTGTTTTTT. This encodes CASSLWRGSGELFF. This chain uses TRBV28 with TRBJ2-2, with a weak D call TRBD2 (6 bases). In germline, CDR1 is MDHEN, CDR2 SYDVKM. V was clipped by 0 bases and J by 6 bases, with 8 bases between them. The CDR3 is made up of 14 amino acids. The complete variable domain, with remaining parts taken from reference TRBV28 and TRBJ2-2, reads DVKVTQSSRYLVKRTGEKVFLECVQDMDHENMFWYRQDPGLGLRLIYFSYDVKMKEKGDIPEGYSVSREKKERFSLILESASTNQTSMYLCASSLWRGSGELFFGEGSRLTVL.

V gene TRBV10-3 combines with J gene TRBJ2-2; 7 nucleotides align to TRBD1. CDR1 and CDR2 from the germline V gene are ENHRY and SYGVKD. V shed 0 bases, J shed 8 bases, and the junction held 9 bases outside the gene matches. The length of the CDR3 is 16 residues. CDR3 nucleotide sequence: TGTGCCATCAGTGAGTCGTCACTTAGGGGGCGAGGGGAGCTGTTTTTT. Translation: CAISESSLRGRGELFF.

This clone showed up just once. The chain has TRBV5-8 and TRBJ1-1, with D possibly being TRBD1 (5 bases). Germline V gene sequence: CDR1 SGHTS, CDR2 YDEGEE. Trimming shortened V by 1 base and J by 3 bases, and 13 bases separated the two germline ends. The CDR3 runs 15 residues. CDR3 sequence (DNA): TGTGCCAGCAGCTTGACCCGGAGGGGCTACACTGAAGCTTTCTTT. This encodes CASSLTRRGYTEAFF. Combining the CDR3 with reference TRBV5-8 and TRBJ1-1 gives the whole variable domain EAGVTQSPTHLIKTRGQQATLRCSPISGHTSVYWYQQALGLGLQFLLWYDEGEERNRGNFPPRFSGRQFPNYSSELNVNALELEDSALYLCASSLTRRGYTEAFFGQGTRLTVV.

The chain carries TRBV30 and TRBJ2-3, with 16 nucleotides matching TRBD2. Trimming took 3 bases from V and 7 from J; bases not matched to a gene: 4. The CDR3 consists of 15 residues. Germline assignment: CDR1 GTSNPN and CDR2 SVGIG (reference sequence). The CDR3 protein is CAWSGTSGRANTQYF. CDR3 bases: TGTGCCTGGAGCGGGACTAGCGGGAGGGCGAATACGCAGTATTTT.

The chain couples TRBV19 to TRBJ2-1; D is ambiguous. CDR3 length: 12 amino acids. CDR1 is LNHDA, CDR2 SQIVND, per germline (reference sequence). The germline V and J ends were trimmed by 3 bases and 10 bases, with 10 bases remaining between them. The CDR3 DNA reads as TGTGCCAGTAGTATTTGGCTAGAAGAGCAGTTCTTC. This translates into CASSIWLEEQFF.

In its sample, this clone was seen a few times. The rearrangement uses TRBV5-1 and TRBJ1-6; 7 bases line up with TRBD1. CDR1 is SGHRS, CDR2 YFSETQ, per germline. The CDR3 is made up of 15 amino acids. Losses at the gene ends were 3 bases for V and 3 bases for J; bases not matched to a gene: 3. CDR3 in amino acids: CASSSRDSYNSPLHF. For the CDR3, the DNA is TGCGCCAGCAGCTCCCGGGACAGCTATAATTCACCCCTCCACTTT.

V gene TRBV27 combines with J gene TRBJ1-2; D is ambiguous. V lost 6 bases and J 4 bases, leaving 15 bases between the germline ends. This CDR3 is built from 14 residues. Germline V gene lookup returns CDR1 MNHEY and CDR2 SMNVEV (reference sequence). CDR3 sequence: CASRYIGEGYGYTF. The CDR3 region has the DNA TGTGCCAGCAGATATATTGGGGAGGGCTATGGCTACACCTTC.

V and J are TRBV29-1 and TRBJ1-6, with TRBD1 matching 7 bases. V shed 5 bases and J 8 bases; nucleotides not matched to a gene: 6. Germline V gives CDR1 SQVTM, CDR2 ANQGSEA. This CDR3 is built from 13 residues. CDR3 in DNA: TGCAGCGTTCCGGGACAGCTGTATTCACCCCTCCACTTT. It encodes CSVPGQLYSPLHF.

The chain links TRBV11-2 to TRBJ2-7; possibly TRBD1 for D (7 bases). The germline V gene has CDR1 SGHAT and CDR2 FQNNGV. The CDR3 totals 14 residues. V was trimmed by 5 bases and J by 2 bases, leaving 13 bases between them. The CDR3 nucleotides are TGTGCCAGCAGCCCCACCAGGGGGGCCTACGAGCAGTACTTC. Residues: CASSPTRGAYEQYF.